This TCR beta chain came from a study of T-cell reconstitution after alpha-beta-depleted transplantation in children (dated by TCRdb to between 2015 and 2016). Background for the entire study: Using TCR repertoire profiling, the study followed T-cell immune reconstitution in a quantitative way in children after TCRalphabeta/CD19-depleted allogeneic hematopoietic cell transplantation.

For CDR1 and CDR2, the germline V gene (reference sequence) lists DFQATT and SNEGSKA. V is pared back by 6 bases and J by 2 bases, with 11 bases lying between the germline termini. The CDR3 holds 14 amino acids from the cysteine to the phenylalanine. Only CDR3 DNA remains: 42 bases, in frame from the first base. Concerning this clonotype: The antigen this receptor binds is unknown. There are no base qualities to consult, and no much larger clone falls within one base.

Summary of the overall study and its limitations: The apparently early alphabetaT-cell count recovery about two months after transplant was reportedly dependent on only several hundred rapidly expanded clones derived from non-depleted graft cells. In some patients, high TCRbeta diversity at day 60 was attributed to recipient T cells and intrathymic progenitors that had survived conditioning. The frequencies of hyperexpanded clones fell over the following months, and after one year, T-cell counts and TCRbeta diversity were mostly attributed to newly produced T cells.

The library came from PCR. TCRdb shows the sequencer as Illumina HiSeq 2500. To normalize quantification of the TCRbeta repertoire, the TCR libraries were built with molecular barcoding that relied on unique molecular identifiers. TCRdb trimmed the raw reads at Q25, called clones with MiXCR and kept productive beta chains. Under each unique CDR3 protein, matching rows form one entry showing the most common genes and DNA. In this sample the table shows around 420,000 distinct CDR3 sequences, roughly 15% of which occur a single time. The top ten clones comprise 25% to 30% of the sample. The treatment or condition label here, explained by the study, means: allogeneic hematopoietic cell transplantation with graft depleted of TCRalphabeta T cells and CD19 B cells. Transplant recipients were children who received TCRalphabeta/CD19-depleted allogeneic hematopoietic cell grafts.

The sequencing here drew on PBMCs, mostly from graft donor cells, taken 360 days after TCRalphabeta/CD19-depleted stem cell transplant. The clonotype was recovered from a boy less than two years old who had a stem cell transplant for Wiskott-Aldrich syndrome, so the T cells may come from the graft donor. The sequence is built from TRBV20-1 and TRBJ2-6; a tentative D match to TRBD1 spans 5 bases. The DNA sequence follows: TGCAGTGCACCGACAGTCCCTGGGGCCAACGTCCTGACTTTC. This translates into CSAPTVPGANVLTF.